This TCR beta chain originates from a study of Ad26.COV2.S vaccination and SARS-CoV-2 variants. Study-wide results and limits: Total T cell responses were possibly underestimated by TCR breadth and depth analyses.

About this clone: Antigen: not known.

The V and J ends lost 0 bases and 2 bases respectively, with 5 bases between them. The germline V gene encodes CDR1 SGHNT and CDR2 YYREEE (reference sequence). This CDR3 contains 14 residues. Sequenced by immunoSEQ multiplex PCR; TCRdb stores in-frame clones only, minus some. The sample holds about 390,000 clones; about 90% are singletons and the top ten take around 1.7%. Treatment denoted: roughly 18 received Ad26.COV2.S at low or high dose, single or two shots; about 5 received placebo; per-sample allocation not given. Sampling was performed 63 days after the first vaccine or placebo injection. The rearrangement links TRBV5-4 to TRBJ2-2; D unclear. This specimen consisted of peripheral blood, obtained in a trial of Ad26.COV2.S vaccine versus placebo. This receptor was identified in a person aged 18-65 years who received the Ad26.COV2.S COVID-19 vaccine or a placebo. The CDR3 region is CASSLAVNTGELFF. DNA for the CDR3: TGTGCCAGCAGCTTGGCGGTAAACACCGGGGAGCTGTTTTTT.